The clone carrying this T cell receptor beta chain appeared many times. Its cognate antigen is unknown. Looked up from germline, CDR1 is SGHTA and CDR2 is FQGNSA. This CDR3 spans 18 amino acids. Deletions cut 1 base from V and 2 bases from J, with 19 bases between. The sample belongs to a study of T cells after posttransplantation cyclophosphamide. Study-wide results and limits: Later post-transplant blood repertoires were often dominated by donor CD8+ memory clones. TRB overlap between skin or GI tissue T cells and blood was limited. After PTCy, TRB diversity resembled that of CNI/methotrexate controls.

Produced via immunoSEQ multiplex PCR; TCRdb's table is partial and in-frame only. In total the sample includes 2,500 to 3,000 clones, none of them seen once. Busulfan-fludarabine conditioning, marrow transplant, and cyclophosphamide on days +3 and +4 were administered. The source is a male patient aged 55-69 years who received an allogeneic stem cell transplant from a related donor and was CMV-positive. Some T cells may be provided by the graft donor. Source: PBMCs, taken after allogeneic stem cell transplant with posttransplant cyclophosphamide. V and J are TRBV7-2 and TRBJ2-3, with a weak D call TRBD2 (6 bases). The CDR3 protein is CASSLVPDYWVHTDTQYF. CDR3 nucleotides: TGTGCCAGCAGCTTAGTGCCGGACTATTGGGTACACACAGATACGCAGTATTTT. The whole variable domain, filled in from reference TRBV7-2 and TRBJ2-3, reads GAGVSQSPSNKVTEKGKDVELRCDPISGHTALYWYRQSLGQGLEFLIYFQGNSAPDKSGLPSDRFSAERTGGSVSTLTIQRTQQEDSAVYLCASSLVPDYWVHTDTQYFGPGTRLTVL.